What follows are 2 T cell receptor beta chains derived from one specimen sequenced in a study of T cells after yellow fever vaccination. From the 5' RACE reads, TCRdb called clonotypes with MiXCR, one entry per CDR3 protein. The table records under 700,000 distinct CDR3 sequences, less than 20% of them present only once. The input for sequencing was PBMCs, taken 5 days after the first yellow fever vaccination. The receptors shown here come from a man between 18 and 29 years old who received the YFV17D yellow fever vaccine.

This clonotype was seen more than once but under ten times. V gene TRBV3-1 combines with J gene TRBJ2-2; 16 bases fit TRBD2. The V and J ends lost 1 base and 5 bases, in that order; junction bases with no gene match: 13. The germline CDR1 and CDR2 sequences are LGHDT and YNNKEL (reference sequence). CDR3 length: 21 residues. The CDR3 bases are TGTGCCAGCAGCCAAGGCCCTTCCGGGACTAGCGGGGGGGCCTGGACCGGGGAGCTGTTTTTT. Translation gives CASSQGPSGTSGGAWTGELFF.

This clonotype appeared a few times. The chain employs TRBV7-8 and TRBJ1-1, with 7 bases matching TRBD1. The V gene's germline CDR1 is SGHVS and CDR2 FQNEAQ. The V gene end was trimmed by 2 bases and the J gene end by 8 bases; junction bases not matched to a gene: 14. The CDR3 covers 16 residues. CDR3 sequence reads: CASSLTPLQGWGEAFF. CDR3 bases: TGTGCCAGCAGCTTAACCCCCTTACAGGGGTGGGGGGAAGCTTTCTTT.